The rows below give T cell receptor beta chains drawn from one sample of a study of cytomegalovirus exposure and HLA in healthy donors. Produced via immunoSEQ multiplex PCR; TCRdb's table is partial and in-frame only. This sample has around 180,000 clones, with 85% found just once. Sequenced input: PBMCs. These receptors were obtained from a boy aged 2 to 10 in good health and CMV-seronegative. The CDR3 runs from the conserved cysteine through the conserved F or W. A D gene is named only where the DNA matches it firmly. Clone size, where shown, is once, few, many, or a class for clones that have expanded.

v_gene,d_gene,j_gene,abundance,CDR3nt,CDR3aa
TRBV6-5,NA,TRBJ2-1,NA,TGTGCCAGCAGCCGGGACTCCCTCGGCCAGCAGTTCTTC,CASSRDSLGQQFF
TRBV25-1,NA,TRBJ1-1,NA,TGTGCCAGCAGTGAAGCGAGAAACACTGAAGCTTTCTTT,CASSEARNTEAFF
TRBV7-9,TRBD1,TRBJ2-3,NA,TGTGCCAGCAGCACCCGGGACAGGGGAAGGGGAGATACGCAGTATTTT,CASSTRDRGRGDTQYF
TRBV7-2,NA,TRBJ2-7,once,TGTGCCAGCAGCTTTCACTACCAGTCTAATGAGCAGTACTTC,CASSFHYQSNEQYF
TRBV5-1,TRBD1,TRBJ2-7,NA,TGCGCCAGCAGCCGAAACTTTGGACAGGGAGACGAGCAGTACTTC,CASSRNFGQGDEQYF
TRBV7-9,TRBD2,TRBJ2-4,NA,TGTGCCAGCAGCTACCCGGGGGGGGACATTCAGTACTTC,CASSYPGGDIQYF
TRBV18,NA,TRBJ2-3,few,TGTGCCAGCTCACCAGTGGAGGCTGGTGCCTGGCCAGATACGCAGTATTTT,CASSPVEAGAWPDTQYF
TRBV5-4,NA,TRBJ2-2,NA,TGTTTGATGGGGACAAGCACCGGGGAGCTGTTTTTT,CLMGTSTGELFF
TRBV19,NA,TRBJ2-2,NA,TGTGCCAGTAGTATAGGGGGACTCACCGGGGAGCTGTTTTTT,CASSIGGLTGELFF
TRBV28,NA,TRBJ2-3,NA,TGTGCCAGCAGACGGGACTTAACAGATACGCAGTATTTT,CASRRDLTDTQYF
TRBV28,NA,TRBJ1-1,NA,TGTGCCAGCACCCGAGAAGGCGGTGAAGCTTTCTTT,CASTREGGEAFF
TRBV7-9,TRBD1,TRBJ2-5,NA,TGTGCCAGCAGCCTTTCCGGGACAGGGGGCCGGGAGACCCAGTACTTC,CASSLSGTGGRETQYF
TRBV4-1,NA,TRBJ1-4,NA,TGCGCCAGCAGCCAATACAGAACGACTAATGAAAAACTGTTTTTT,CASSQYRTTNEKLFF
TRBV2,NA,TRBJ1-2,NA,TGTGCCAGCACACGGGGGAGCGGCCGCTTC,CASTRGSGRF
TRBV5-1,NA,TRBJ2-5,once,TGCGCCAGCAGCTCCCGCGGAGAGACCCAGTACTTC,CASSSRGETQYF
TRBV2,NA,TRBJ2-5,NA,TGTGCCAGCGGACCGGACTGGGAGTCCCAAGAGACCCAGTACTTC,CASGPDWESQETQYF
TRBV2,TRBD2,TRBJ2-1,NA,TGTGCCAGCATAGCGGGAGGGTCCTACAATGAGCAGTTCTTC,CASIAGGSYNEQFF
TRBV7-9,NA,TRBJ2-2,NA,TGTGCCAGCAGCTCCGTCGGGGGTCCCGGGGAGCTGTTTTTT,CASSSVGGPGELFF
TRBV2,NA,TRBJ1-1,NA,TGTGCCAGCCCCGGGGACACCCAGAACACTGAAGCTTTCTTT,CASPGDTQNTEAFF
TRBV28,NA,TRBJ1-3,NA,TGTGCCAGCAGGGGGGGGTTCTATGGAAACACCATATATTTT,CASRGGFYGNTIYF
TRBV5-1,NA,TRBJ2-1,NA,TGCGCCAGCAGCCCAGTGACAGAGGATGAGCAGTTCTTC,CASSPVTEDEQFF
TRBV6-1,NA,TRBJ1-5,few,TGTGCCAGCGAGGTTAGCAATCAGCCCCAGCATTTT,CASEVSNQPQHF
TRBV30,NA,TRBJ1-5,NA,TGTGCCTGGAACAGGGCCCACCGGGGTCAGCCCCAGCATTTT,CAWNRAHRGQPQHF
TRBV19,NA,TRBJ1-1,NA,TGTGCCAGTACCCTATCGTCGGGGACTGAAGCTTTCTTT,CASTLSSGTEAFF
TRBV6-6,TRBD2,TRBJ2-7,NA,TGTGCCAGCAGTTCCCTAGCGGGAGGACTCGAGCAGTACTTC,CASSSLAGGLEQYF
TRBV5-1,TRBD2,TRBJ2-3,NA,TGCGCCAGCAGCTCCTTGACTAGCGGGAGCACAGATACGCAGTATTTT,CASSSLTSGSTDTQYF
TRBV28,NA,TRBJ1-5,once,TGTGCCAGCAGTTTCAGGTCCGGGACCCAGCATTTT,CASSFRSGTQHF
TRBV25-1,NA,TRBJ1-2,NA,TGTGCCAGCAGTGAAACCGACCTACAGAGCTCTGGCTACACCTTC,CASSETDLQSSGYTF
TRBV7-8,TRBD1,TRBJ1-2,once,TGTGCCAGCAGCTCGGGACAGGGGGGCTACACCTTC,CASSSGQGGYTF
TRBV4-1,NA,TRBJ1-4,NA,TGCGCCAGCAGCCAAGAAAATCGCAGGGAAAAGGAAAAACTGTTTTTT,CASSQENRREKEKLFF
TRBV28,TRBD2,TRBJ2-5,NA,TGTGCCAGCAGTTTAAGTAGCGGGATACAAGAGACCCAGTACTTC,CASSLSSGIQETQYF
TRBV6-5,NA,TRBJ1-1,NA,TGTGCCAGCAGTTTCCAGGAGAACACTGAAGCTTTCTTT,CASSFQENTEAFF
TRBV6-1,NA,TRBJ2-1,NA,TGTGCCAGCACCAAGGCGGGACTCTACAATGAGCAGTTCTTC,CASTKAGLYNEQFF
TRBV5-1,TRBD1,TRBJ1-1,NA,TGCGCCAGCAGCTTGGGACAGGGGGCGGTGAACACTGAAGCTTTCTTT,CASSLGQGAVNTEAFF
TRBV4-2,TRBD1,TRBJ1-3,NA,TGTGCCAGCAGCGCACGGGACAGAAGAGGAAGATCTGGAAACACCATATATTTT,CASSARDRRGRSGNTIYF
TRBV5-1,TRBD1,TRBJ1-2,NA,TGCGCCAGCAGCGGAGGACAGGGTAACTATGGCTACACCTTC,CASSGGQGNYGYTF
TRBV9,NA,TRBJ2-3,NA,TGTGCCAGCACCGGGAACACAGATACGCAGTATTTT,CASTGNTDTQYF
TRBV28,NA,TRBJ1-1,NA,TGTGCCAGCAGTTTGGGGAGCTCTTACGGTGAAGCTTTCTTT,CASSLGSSYGEAFF
TRBV28,TRBD1,TRBJ2-1,NA,TGTGCCAGCAGCCTCCATATGGACAGGGGGGGGGAGCAGTTCTTC,CASSLHMDRGGEQFF
TRBV7-9,TRBD2,TRBJ2-3,NA,TGTGCCAGCAGCTCGGGACTAGTTCCAGATACGCAGTATTTT,CASSSGLVPDTQYF
TRBV25-1,TRBD2,TRBJ2-2,NA,TGTGCCAGCAGTGGAGGACTAGCGGGGGGCACCGGGGAGCTGTTTTTT,CASSGGLAGGTGELFF
TRBV5-3,NA,TRBJ1-5,NA,TGTGCCAGAAGCTTAACAGGGCCGGGGAACAGCAATCAGCCCCAGCATTTT,CARSLTGPGNSNQPQHF
TRBV15,NA,TRBJ1-5,NA,TGTGCCACCAGCAGATATCGGGGGAGCAATCAGCCCCAGCATTTT,CATSRYRGSNQPQHF
TRBV10-2,NA,TRBJ2-3,few,TGCGCCAGCAGTGAAGTGACGACTACAGATACGCAGTATTTT,CASSEVTTTDTQYF
TRBV25-1,TRBD1,TRBJ2-1,NA,TGTGCCAGCCAGAGACAGGGCGGTGAGCAGTTCTTC,CASQRQGGEQFF
TRBV6-5,NA,TRBJ1-3,NA,TGTGCCAGCAGAGATACAGGTTTCTCTGGAAACACCATATATTTT,CASRDTGFSGNTIYF
TRBV12-5,NA,TRBJ2-5,NA,TGTGCTAGTGGTTCTACGAGGGCGGAGACCCAGTACTTC,CASGSTRAETQYF
TRBV5-1,NA,TRBJ2-3,NA,TGCGCCAGCAGCTTGGTATCGGGGGGCAACGCAGATACGCAGTATTTT,CASSLVSGGNADTQYF
TRBV7-3,NA,TRBJ2-2,NA,TGTGCCAGCAGCTCGAGCGGCAACACCGGGGAGCTGTTTTTT,CASSSSGNTGELFF
TRBV19,NA,TRBJ1-1,NA,TGTGCCAGTACCGGAGTGCAGAACACTGAAGCTTTCTTT,CASTGVQNTEAFF
TRBV28,NA,TRBJ1-4,NA,TGTGCCAGCAGTAGACTCCTAGACGATGAAAAACTGTTTTTT,CASSRLLDDEKLFF
TRBV2,NA,TRBJ1-6,NA,TGTGCCAGCAGTGAAATCTCAAGGGACTGGATAAATTCACCCCTCCACTTT,CASSEISRDWINSPLHF
TRBV6-1,NA,TRBJ2-2,few,TGTGCCAGCAGTGAATATACCGGGGAGCTGTTTTTT,CASSEYTGELFF
TRBV11-1,NA,TRBJ2-2,NA,TGTGCCAGCAGCGGCAGGGGGGCGAACACCGGGGAGCTGTTTTTT,CASSGRGANTGELFF
TRBV7-8,NA,TRBJ2-7,NA,TGTGCCAGCAGCTCTTTCTACGAGCAGTACTTC,CASSSFYEQYF
TRBV28,NA,TRBJ1-4,NA,TGTGCCAGTGCAGGGCAGAGAGCAACTAATGAAAAACTGTTTTTT,CASAGQRATNEKLFF
TRBV18,NA,TRBJ2-4,once,TGTGCCAGCTCACTTGGGGCCCGGTTCTCCAAAAACATTCAGTACTTC,CASSLGARFSKNIQYF
TRBV25-1,TRBD1,TRBJ1-1,NA,TGTGCCAGTCCGATCGGACAGGAGAACACTGAAGCTTTCTTT,CASPIGQENTEAFF